A selection of T cell receptor beta chains follows, all from one sample in a study of blood T cell repertoires in COVID-19. Sequencing used immunoSEQ multiplex PCR; TCRdb keeps in-frame clones, though not all of them. The data show some 80,000 clones, roughly 91% seen once. The sequencing input was peripheral blood. These receptors were taken from a human donor in a cohort sampled during active COVID-19. Both conserved end residues are part of each CDR3. Each record gives: clone size, D gene, J gene, V gene, CDR3 protein, CDR3 DNA. The D gene is left open where the match is weak. Some rows have no size entry. The others give once, few or many, or a class for an expanded clone.

NA | NA | TRBJ2-3 | TRBV7-2 | CASSLDNTDTQYF | TGTGCCAGCAGCTTAGACAACACAGATACGCAGTATTTT
NA | NA | TRBJ1-2 | TRBV10-3 | CAISAISILGGDYGYTF | TGTGCCATCAGTGCAATCTCCATTTTAGGGGGGGACTATGGCTACACCTTC
NA | NA | TRBJ2-5 | TRBV7-3 | CASSSLGGQETQYF | TGTGCCAGCAGCTCCCTCGGGGGCCAAGAGACCCAGTACTTC
NA | NA | TRBJ2-3 | TRBV3-1/TRBV3-2 | CASSQGAEDTQYF | TGTGCCAGCAGCCAAGGTGCCGAGGATACGCAGTATTTT
NA | NA | TRBJ2-5 | TRBV9 | CASSVGPGLGQETQYF | TGTGCCAGCAGCGTAGGGCCTGGACTTGGCCAAGAGACCCAGTACTTC
NA | NA | TRBJ2-7 | TRBV15 | CATSRDRAGLYEQYF | TGTGCCACCAGCAGAGATCGCGCAGGGTTGTACGAGCAGTACTTC
NA | NA | TRBJ1-6 | TRBV7-9 | CASSPRESPLHF | TGTGCCAGCAGCCCACGCGAATCACCCCTCCACTTT
NA | NA | TRBJ2-7 | TRBV7-8 | CASSLYGGPLAEQYF | TGTGCCAGCAGCTTATACGGGGGACCTCTCGCCGAGCAGTACTTC
few | TRBD1 | TRBJ2-1 | TRBV5-4 | CASSSQTGGYNEQFF | TGTGCCAGCAGCTCCCAAACAGGGGGCTACAATGAGCAGTTCTTC
NA | NA | TRBJ2-3 | TRBV5-4 | CASSYDAGGRTDTQYF | TGTGCCAGCAGCTACGATGCCGGGGGACGTACAGATACGCAGTATTTT
NA | NA | TRBJ1-4 | TRBV5-5 | CASRIGYGIGNEKLFF | TGTGCCAGCAGGATTGGGTACGGAATCGGGAATGAAAAACTGTTTTTT
NA | TRBD2 | TRBJ2-1 | TRBV28 | CASSLYVGGTSGRATYNEQFF | TGTGCCAGCAGCCTTTATGTGGGGGGGACTAGCGGGAGGGCGACGTACAATGAGCAGTTCTTC
NA | NA | TRBJ2-3 | TRBV19 | CASSRGGRDTQYF | TGTGCCAGTAGTAGGGGGGGCCGGGATACGCAGTATTTT
NA | NA | TRBJ1-2 | TRBV3-1/TRBV3-2 | CASSQNYSILSGYTF | TGTGCCAGCAGCCAGAACTATTCGATTCTTAGTGGCTACACCTTC
NA | TRBD2 | TRBJ2-5 | TRBV9 | CASSVAGGGAGETQYF | TGTGCCAGCAGCGTAGCAGGCGGGGGGGCCGGAGAGACCCAGTACTTC
NA | NA | TRBJ1-2 | TRBV9 | CASSVGGGDGYTF | TGTGCCAGCAGCGTAGGCGGGGGCGATGGCTACACCTTC
NA | TRBD2 | TRBJ2-5 | TRBV4-1 | CASSQDYLADQETQYF | TGCGCCAGCAGCCAAGATTATCTAGCGGACCAAGAGACCCAGTACTTC
NA | NA | TRBJ1-4 | TRBV18 | CASSGRAAEKLFF | TGTGCCAGCTCAGGCAGGGCGGCTGAAAAACTGTTTTTT
NA | TRBD1 | TRBJ2-7 | TRBV28 | CASSSQGAGEQYF | TGTGCCAGCAGTTCCCAGGGGGCAGGAGAGCAGTACTTC
NA | NA | TRBJ2-2 | TRBV7-2 | CASSPGLTGNTGELFF | TGTGCCAGCAGCCCAGGGCTGACAGGGAACACCGGGGAGCTGTTTTTT
NA | TRBD1 | TRBJ2-7 | TRBV5-1 | CASSTSTGTSYEQYF | TGCGCCAGCAGCACTTCGACAGGGACGAGCTACGAGCAGTACTTC
NA | TRBD1 | TRBJ1-4 | TRBV7-6 | CASSLALRAGGVLNEKLFF | TGTGCCAGCAGCTTAGCGCTGAGGGCAGGGGGCGTCCTTAATGAAAAACTGTTTTTT
NA | TRBD1 | TRBJ1-2 | TRBV6-2/TRBV6-3 | CASSYPPGQRHYGYTF | TGTGCCAGCAGTTACCCACCGGGACAGCGACACTATGGCTACACCTTC
few | NA | TRBJ2-7 | TRBV11-2 | CASSLGDIYEQYF | TGTGCCAGCAGCTTAGGGGACATCTACGAGCAGTACTTC
NA | NA | TRBJ2-3 | TRBV5-4 | CASSVGPHGTDTQYF | TGTGCCAGCAGCGTCGGCCCACACGGGACAGATACGCAGTATTTT
NA | NA | TRBJ2-1 | TRBV5-5 | CASSGRGTGYNEQFF | TGTGCCAGCAGCGGGAGGGGGACGGGCTACAATGAGCAGTTCTTC
NA | NA | TRBJ1-6 | TRBV20-1 | CSASSGGPGNSPLHF | TGCAGTGCTAGTTCGGGGGGACCGGGAAATTCACCCCTCCACTTT
NA | NA | TRBJ1-1 | TRBV5-1 | CASSTGLNTEAFF | TGCGCCAGCAGTACAGGGTTGAACACTGAAGCTTTCTTT
NA | NA | TRBJ2-5 | TRBV6-6 | CASSSSDQETQYF | TGTGCCAGCAGCTCTAGCGACCAAGAGACCCAGTACTTC
NA | TRBD1 | TRBJ2-2 | TRBV5-1 | CASSWPGQGNGELFF | TGCGCCAGCAGCTGGCCGGGACAGGGGAATGGGGAGCTGTTTTTT
NA | TRBD2 | TRBJ2-1 | TRBV7-2 | CASSLDGREGPDNEQFF | TGTGCCAGCAGCTTAGACGGGCGGGAGGGCCCCGACAATGAGCAGTTCTTC
once | TRBD2 | TRBJ2-3 | TRBV19 | CASSLGTSGGATDTQYF | TGTGCCAGTAGTTTGGGGACTAGCGGGGGGGCCACAGATACGCAGTATTTT
NA | TRBD1 | TRBJ1-4 | TRBV7-9 | CASSLVQGTNEKLFF | TGTGCCAGCAGCTTAGTACAGGGGACTAATGAAAAACTGTTTTTT
NA | NA | TRBJ2-5 | TRBV19 | CASSINSGDLQETQYF | TGTGCCAGTAGTATAAATAGCGGAGACCTACAAGAGACCCAGTACTTC
NA | TRBD1 | TRBJ2-3 | TRBV7-9 | CASTKDRGTTDTQYF | TGTGCCAGCACCAAGGACAGGGGGACCACAGATACGCAGTATTTT
NA | TRBD1 | TRBJ1-6 | TRBV5-6 | CASSLRTTGGENSPLHF | TGTGCCAGCAGCTTGCGCACTACAGGGGGCGAGAATTCACCCCTCCACTTT
NA | TRBD2 | TRBJ2-5 | TRBV20-1 | CSASSQRGGQETQYF | TGCAGTGCGAGTAGTCAGCGGGGGGGTCAAGAGACCCAGTACTTC
NA | NA | TRBJ2-1 | TRBV4-1 | CASSLRAGSSEQFF | TGCGCCAGCAGCCTCCGGGCGGGTAGCAGCGAGCAGTTCTTC
NA | TRBD1 | TRBJ1-3 | TRBV28 | CASSLGGGGLGNTIYF | TGTGCCAGCAGTTTAGGCGGAGGGGGCCTGGGAAACACCATATATTTT
once | NA | TRBJ1-5 | TRBV15 | CATSRDLNQPQHF | TGTGCCACCAGCAGAGACCTAAATCAGCCCCAGCATTTT
NA | NA | TRBJ1-4 | TRBV19 | CASSRTLTNEKLFF | TGTGCCAGTAGTCGGACATTAACTAATGAAAAACTGTTTTTT
NA | TRBD1 | TRBJ1-2 | TRBV9 | CASSPGGANYGYTF | TGTGCCAGCAGCCCAGGGGGCGCTAACTATGGCTACACCTTC
NA | NA | TRBJ2-2 | TRBV6-6 | CASSYVSGNTGELFF | TGTGCCAGCAGTTACGTGTCAGGCAACACCGGGGAGCTGTTTTTT
few | NA | TRBJ2-2 | TRBV3-1/TRBV3-2 | CASTLLRGNTGELFF | TGTGCCAGCACCCTCCTCAGGGGGAACACCGGGGAGCTGTTTTTT
NA | TRBD1 | TRBJ2-7 | TRBV15 | CATSRDRGREQYF | TGTGCCACCAGCAGGGACAGGGGAAGAGAGCAGTACTTC
NA | TRBD1 | TRBJ2-1 | TRBV7-9 | CASSSTDRGIGEQFF | TGTGCCAGCAGCTCAACGGACAGGGGAATTGGTGAGCAGTTCTTC